This T cell receptor beta chain comes out of a study of shared clonotypes between healthy human individuals. General study points: Donors were few, which limited the genetic and exposure-history diversity represented.

The assay was carried out at the deep level. The data were produced by immunoSEQ multiplex PCR, yet TCRdb's version contains in-frame clones alone and is incomplete. The sample lists over a million clones; more than 95% were seen once. On this clone itself: What it recognizes is unknown.

The germline V and J ends were trimmed by 5 bases and 0 bases, with 12 bases remaining between them. Germline CDR1 reads SGHRS; CDR2 reads YFSETQ. This CDR3 contains 15 residues. The TCR comes from a man between 25 and 39 years old in good health. The chain links TRBV5-1 to TRBJ2-1; D may be TRBD2 (6 bases). The sequenced sample consisted of naive CD4+ T cells sorted from blood. Subset here: CD45RA+ positively selected. The CDR3 loop is CASSDDGSSYNEQFF. The CDR3 DNA is TGCGCCAGCAGTGATGACGGGAGCTCCTACAATGAGCAGTTCTTC.